This T cell receptor beta chain is from a study of blood T cells in healthy people across ages. As to this clonotype: Its antigen is undetermined.

Sample-barcoded 5' priming and a J-beta primer mix drove a second PCR of roughly 6 to 12 cycles. Each cDNA molecule was tagged by a template-switch adaptor with 12 random nucleotides. TCRdb analysed the 5' RACE reads with MiXCR anew, one entry per CDR3 protein. The sample has about 780,000 distinct CDR3 sequences; about 45% are singletons. Study results and caveats: It was held that the diversity estimates obtained from one million T cells were underestimates. The donors' CMV status was not determined, possibly confounding changes in expanded clonotypes.

The CDR3 is 14 residues long. The trim removed 4 bases at V and 10 bases at J, leaving 7 bases unmatched. This TCR came from a man of 80 years or more in good health. The sample taken for sequencing was blood. The chain uses TRBV12-3 or TRBV12-4 and TRBJ2-1; 10 bases map to TRBD2. The CDR3 loop is CASSSKTSGREQFF. CDR3 DNA sequence: TGTGCCAGCAGTTCGAAGACTAGCGGGCGAGAGCAGTTCTTC.